This entry concerns a single TCR beta chain. Germline CDR1 SGHDN, CDR2 FVKESK. V dropped 0 bases and J dropped 5; count of bases not matched to a gene: 6. The CDR3 has 15 amino acids. This sample stems from a study of cytomegalovirus exposure and HLA in healthy donors. Produced via immunoSEQ multiplex PCR; TCRdb's table is partial and in-frame only. The sample holds about 130,000 clones; roughly 95% are singletons and the top ten take less than 2%. This chain uses TRBV14 with TRBJ1-1; the match to TRBD1 covers 7 bases. The TCR originated in a man aged 18 to 35 in good health and CMV-seronegative. The sequenced sample was PBMCs. CDR3 nucleotides: TGTGCCAGCAGCCAAGAGAGGGGGCTATGGACTGAAGCTTTCTTT. Its protein product is CASSQERGLWTEAFF. The full variable domain, rest sourced from reference TRBV14 and TRBJ1-1, is EAGVTQFPSHSVIEKGQTVTLRCDPISGHDNLYWYRRVMGKEIKFLLHFVKESKQDESGMPNNRFLAERTGGTYSTLKVQPAELEDSGVYFCASSQERGLWTEAFFGQGTRLTVV.